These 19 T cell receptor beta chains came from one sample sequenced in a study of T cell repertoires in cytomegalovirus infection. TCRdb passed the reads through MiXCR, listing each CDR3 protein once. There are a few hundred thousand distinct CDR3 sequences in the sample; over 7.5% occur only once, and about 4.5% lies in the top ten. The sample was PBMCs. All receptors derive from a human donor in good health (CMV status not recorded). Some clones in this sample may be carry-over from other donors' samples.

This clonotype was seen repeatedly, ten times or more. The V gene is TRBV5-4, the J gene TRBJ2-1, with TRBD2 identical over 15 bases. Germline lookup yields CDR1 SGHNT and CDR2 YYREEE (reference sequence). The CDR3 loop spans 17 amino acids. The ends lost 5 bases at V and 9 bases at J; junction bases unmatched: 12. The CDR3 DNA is TGTGCCAGCAGGGAGATGGGGACTAGCGGGAGGATGAGTGAGCAGTTCTTC. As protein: CASREMGTSGRMSEQFF.

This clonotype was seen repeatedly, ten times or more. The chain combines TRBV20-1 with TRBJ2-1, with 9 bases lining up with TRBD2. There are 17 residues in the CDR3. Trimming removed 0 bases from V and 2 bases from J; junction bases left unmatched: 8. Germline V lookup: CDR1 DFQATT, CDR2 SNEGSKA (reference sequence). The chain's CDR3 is CSAREITLAGPYNEQFF. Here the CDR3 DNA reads TGCAGTGCTAGAGAAATTACCCTAGCGGGGCCCTACAATGAGCAGTTCTTC.

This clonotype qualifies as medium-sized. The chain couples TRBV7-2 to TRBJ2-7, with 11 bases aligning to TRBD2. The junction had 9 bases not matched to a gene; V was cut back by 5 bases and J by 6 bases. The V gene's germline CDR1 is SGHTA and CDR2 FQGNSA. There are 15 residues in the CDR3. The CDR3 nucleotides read TGTGCCAGCAGCCTTAGCGGGAGGGCCCCTTCCGAGCAGTACTTC. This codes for CASSLSGRAPSEQYF. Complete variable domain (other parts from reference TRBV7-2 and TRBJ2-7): GAGVSQSPSNKVTEKGKDVELRCDPISGHTALYWYRQSLGQGLEFLIYFQGNSAPDKSGLPSDRFSAERTGGSVSTLTIQRTQQEDSAVYLCASSLSGRAPSEQYFGPGTRLTVT.

CDR3 nucleotide sequence: TGTGCCAGCTCAGAACAGGTCATGAACACTGAAGCTTTCTTT. Amino acids: CASSEQVMNTEAFF. The J gene is TRBJ1-1, the V gene TRBV18; TRBD1 might be the D (5 bases). The germline V gene has CDR1 KGHSH and CDR2 LQKENI. Trimming pared 5 bases from V and 0 bases from J, leaving 10 bases between. This CDR3 is 14 amino acids long.

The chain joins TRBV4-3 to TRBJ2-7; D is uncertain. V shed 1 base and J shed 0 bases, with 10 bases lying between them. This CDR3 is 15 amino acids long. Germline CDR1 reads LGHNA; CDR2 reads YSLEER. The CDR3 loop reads CASSQGRSPSYEQYF. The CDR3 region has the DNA TGCGCCAGCAGCCAAGGACGGTCACCCTCCTACGAGCAGTACTTC.

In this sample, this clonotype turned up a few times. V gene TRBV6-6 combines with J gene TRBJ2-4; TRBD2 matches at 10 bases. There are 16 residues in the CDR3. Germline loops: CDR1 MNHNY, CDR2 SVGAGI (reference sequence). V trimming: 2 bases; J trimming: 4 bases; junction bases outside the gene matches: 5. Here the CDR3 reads CASSYVTSGLKNIQYF. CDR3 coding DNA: TGTGCCAGCAGTTACGTGACTAGCGGGTTAAAAAACATTCAGTACTTC.

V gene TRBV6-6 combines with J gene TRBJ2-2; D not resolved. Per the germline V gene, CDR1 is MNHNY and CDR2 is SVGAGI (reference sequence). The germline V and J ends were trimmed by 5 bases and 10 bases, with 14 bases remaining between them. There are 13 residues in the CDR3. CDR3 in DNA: TGTGCCAGCAGTAACTTGCTAGGTGTGGAGCTGTTTTTT. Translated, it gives CASSNLLGVELFF.

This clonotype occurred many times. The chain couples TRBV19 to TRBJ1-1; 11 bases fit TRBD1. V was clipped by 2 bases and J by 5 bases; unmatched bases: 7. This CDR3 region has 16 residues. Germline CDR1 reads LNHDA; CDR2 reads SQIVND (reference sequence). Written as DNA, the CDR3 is TGTGCCAGTAGTATAATCGGGACAGGGGGTAGGACTGAAGCTTTCTTT. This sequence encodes CASSIIGTGGRTEAFF.

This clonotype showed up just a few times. The CDR3 coding sequence is TGTGCCAGCAGCCCAATTATAAGCGGGGGGGCCGGGGAGACCCAGTACTTC. Amino acid sequence: CASSPIISGGAGETQYF. This rearrangement joins TRBV9 to TRBJ2-5; 10 bases line up with TRBD2. V lost 4 bases to trimming and J lost 5 bases; unmatched junction nucleotides: 14. Per the germline V gene, CDR1 is SGDLS and CDR2 is YYNGEE. The length of the CDR3 is 17 residues.

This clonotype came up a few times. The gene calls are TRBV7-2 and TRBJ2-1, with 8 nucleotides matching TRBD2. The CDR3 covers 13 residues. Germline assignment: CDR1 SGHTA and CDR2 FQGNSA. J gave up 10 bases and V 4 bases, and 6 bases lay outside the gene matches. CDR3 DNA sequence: TGTGCCAGCAGCTCTAGCGGGCTCCGCGAGCAGTTCTTC. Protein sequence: CASSSSGLREQFF.

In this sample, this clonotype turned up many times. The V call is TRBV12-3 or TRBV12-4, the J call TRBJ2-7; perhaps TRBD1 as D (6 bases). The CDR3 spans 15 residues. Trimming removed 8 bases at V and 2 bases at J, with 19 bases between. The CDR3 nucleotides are TGTGCCAGCGGGTTTACTAGAGGGGGACCCTACGAGCAGTACTTC. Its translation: CASGFTRGGPYEQYF.

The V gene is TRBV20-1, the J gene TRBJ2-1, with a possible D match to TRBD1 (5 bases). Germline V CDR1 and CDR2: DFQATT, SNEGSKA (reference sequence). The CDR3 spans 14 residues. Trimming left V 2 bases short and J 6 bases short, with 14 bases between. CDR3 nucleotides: TGCAGTGCTAGACCCTATTCTAGGGGCAATGAGCAGTTCTTC. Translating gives CSARPYSRGNEQFF.

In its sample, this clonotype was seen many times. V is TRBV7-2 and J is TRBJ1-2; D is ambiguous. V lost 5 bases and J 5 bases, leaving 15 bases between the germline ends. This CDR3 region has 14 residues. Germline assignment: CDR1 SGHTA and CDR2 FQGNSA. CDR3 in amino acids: CASSPGAARYGYTF. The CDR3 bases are TGTGCCAGCAGCCCCGGCGCGGCAAGATATGGCTACACCTTC.

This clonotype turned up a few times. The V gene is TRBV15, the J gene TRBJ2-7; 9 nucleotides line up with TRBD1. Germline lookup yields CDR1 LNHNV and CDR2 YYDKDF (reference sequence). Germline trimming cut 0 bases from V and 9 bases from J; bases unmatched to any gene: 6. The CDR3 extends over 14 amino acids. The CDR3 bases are TGTGCCACCAGCAGAGATTGGGGACAGGGAGGGCAGTACTTC. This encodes CATSRDWGQGGQYF.

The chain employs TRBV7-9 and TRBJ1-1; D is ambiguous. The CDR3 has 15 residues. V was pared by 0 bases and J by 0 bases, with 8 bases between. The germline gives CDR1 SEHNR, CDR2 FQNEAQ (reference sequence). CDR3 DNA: TGTGCCAGCAGCTTAGCGATTGGGGTGAACACTGAAGCTTTCTTT. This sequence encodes CASSLAIGVNTEAFF.

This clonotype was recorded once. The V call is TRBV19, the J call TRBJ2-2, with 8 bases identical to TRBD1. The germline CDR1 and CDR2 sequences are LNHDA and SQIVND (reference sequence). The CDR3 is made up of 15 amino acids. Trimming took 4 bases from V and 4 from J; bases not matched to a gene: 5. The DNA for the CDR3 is TGTGCCAGTAGTAGCGACAGGGGATCCACCGGGGAGCTGTTTTTT. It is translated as CASSSDRGSTGELFF.

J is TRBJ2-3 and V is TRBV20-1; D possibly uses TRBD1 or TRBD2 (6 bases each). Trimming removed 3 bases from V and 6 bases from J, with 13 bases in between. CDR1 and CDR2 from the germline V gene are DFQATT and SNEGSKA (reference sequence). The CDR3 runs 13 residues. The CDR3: CSASRGPRDTQYF. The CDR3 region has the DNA TGCAGTGCTAGTCGGGGGCCCAGGGATACGCAGTATTTT.

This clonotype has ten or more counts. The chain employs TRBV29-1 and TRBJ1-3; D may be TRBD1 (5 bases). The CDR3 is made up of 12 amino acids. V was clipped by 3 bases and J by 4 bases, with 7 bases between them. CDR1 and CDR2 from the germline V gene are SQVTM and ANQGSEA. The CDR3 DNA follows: TGCAGCGTTGACGAGGGGGGAAACACCATATATTTT. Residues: CSVDEGGNTIYF.

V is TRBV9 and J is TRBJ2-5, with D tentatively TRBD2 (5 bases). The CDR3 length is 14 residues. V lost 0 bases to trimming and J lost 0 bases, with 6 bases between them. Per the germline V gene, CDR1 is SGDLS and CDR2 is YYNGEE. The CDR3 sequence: CASSVGGNQETQYF. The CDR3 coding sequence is TGTGCCAGCAGCGTAGGAGGGAACCAAGAGACCCAGTACTTC. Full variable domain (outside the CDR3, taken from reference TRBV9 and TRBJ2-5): DSGVTQTPKHLITATGQRVTLRCSPRSGDLSVYWYQQSLDQGLQFLIQYYNGEERAKGNILERFSAQQFPDLHSELNLSSLELGDSALYFCASSVGGNQETQYFGPGTRLLVL.